Given below is one T cell receptor (beta chain) in context. Individuals drawn from 24 US areas were roughly 18 to 100 years old. This specimen belongs to a study of blood T cell repertoires in COVID-19. Study information: Material from acute and convalescent COVID-19 was sourced from the United States, Italy and Spain. Nucleic acid was either cDNA or gDNA, and it came from T cells, B-cell-depleted T cells, or PBMCs.

Per the original data handling: How many nucleated cells were present was estimated from reference gene primer amplification. TCRdb's copy holds only in-frame clones and misses some; the assay was immunoSEQ multiplex PCR. That table is the source of V, J and clone size, and D and trimming were worked out from the DNA. The sample lists about 300,000 clones; 85% were seen once. V was clipped by 6 bases and J by 3 bases, with 13 bases between them. Germline V CDR1 and CDR2: SGHDT, YYEEEE. The CDR3 length is 14 residues. This clonotype originated in a woman in her 50s who had recovered from COVID-19. Material for sequencing was PBMCs or T cells enriched from blood (not recorded which). The chain is built from TRBV5-6 and TRBJ1-5; possible D gene TRBD1, 6 bases. DNA of the CDR3: TGTGCCAGCAATAGGCAGGGGTACAATCAGCCCCAGCATTTT. Its translation is CASNRQGYNQPQHF.